This T cell receptor (beta chain) was profiled in a study of CD8+ T cells in alopecia areata. As regards this clone: Its antigen is as yet unknown.

Extracted RNA was reverse transcribed into cDNA, the sequencing template. Repertoires were generated with immunoSEQ multiplex PCR, while TCRdb's copy carries only in-frame clones and drops some. In the table there are 140,000 to 150,000 clones, around 62% of which are singletons. The authors sorted CD4+ and CD8+ T cells from PBMCs. This CDR3 spans 14 amino acids. V lost 6 bases to trimming and J lost 5 bases; unmatched junction nucleotides: 8. Germline values: CDR1 SNHLY, CDR2 FYNNEI. Findings and limits, study-wide: Scalp samples also yield sequences of resident alphabeta T cells from normal skin. In lesional scalp, particularly from alopecia totalis/universalis, clonality was higher than in normal scalp. Researchers reported that TCR sharing among patients proved less clear than in mice, possibly HLA-linked.

The receptor was isolated from a human donor in good health. Specimen: CD8+ T cells sorted from blood. V usage is TRBV2 and J usage is TRBJ2-7; 9 positions agree with TRBD2. CDR3 loop: CASRDSGSINEQYF. In DNA form, the CDR3 reads TGTGCCAGCAGGGATAGCGGGAGCATAAACGAGCAGTACTTC.